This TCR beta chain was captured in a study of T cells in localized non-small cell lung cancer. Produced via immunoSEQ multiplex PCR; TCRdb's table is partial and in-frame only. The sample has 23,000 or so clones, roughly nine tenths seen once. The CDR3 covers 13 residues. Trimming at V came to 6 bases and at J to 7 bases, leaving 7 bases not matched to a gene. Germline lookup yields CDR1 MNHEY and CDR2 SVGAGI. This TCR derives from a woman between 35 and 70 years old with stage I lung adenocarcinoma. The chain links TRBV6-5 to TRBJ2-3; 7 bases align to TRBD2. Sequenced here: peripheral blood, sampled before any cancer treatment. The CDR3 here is CASRLPGLNTQYF. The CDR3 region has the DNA TGTGCCAGCAGGTTACCGGGACTAAATACGCAGTATTTT.